Each of the 17 T cell receptor beta chains below was sequenced from the same sample in a study of blood T cell repertoires in COVID-19. TCRdb keeps only in-frame clones here, not all; method: immunoSEQ multiplex PCR. The sample has roughly 130,000 clones, more than 75% seen once. The sequencing sample was made of peripheral blood. The receptor source for this set is a man in his fifties or sixties with COVID-19, enrolled during active disease.

The CDR3 loop is CASSPLQGVREKLFF. Written as DNA, the CDR3 is TGTGCCAGCAGCCCCTTACAGGGGGTGAGAGAAAAACTGTTTTTT. The chain uses TRBV7-9 and TRBJ1-4; 8 bases are shared with TRBD1. The CDR3 spans 15 residues. V dropped 5 bases and J dropped 8; count of bases not matched to a gene: 10. Looked up from germline, CDR1 is SEHNR and CDR2 is FQNEAQ (reference sequence). The full variable domain, in which reference TRBV7-9 and TRBJ1-4 provide the parts outside the CDR3, is DTGVSQNPRHKITKRGQNVTFRCDPISEHNRLYWYRQTLGQGPEFLTYFQNEAQLEKSRLLSDRFSAERPKGSFSTLEIQRTEQGDSAMYLCASSPLQGVREKLFFGSGTQLSVL.

The CDR3 protein is CASSRTGNQPQHF. DNA of the CDR3: TGTGCCAGCAGCCGGACAGGGAATCAGCCCCAGCATTTT. The chain has TRBV11-2 and TRBJ1-5; 8 bases agree with TRBD1. V shed 5 bases and J 4 bases; nucleotides not matched to a gene: 1. Germline V gene data show CDR1 as SGHAT and CDR2 as FQNNGV. The CDR3 covers 13 residues.

The chain has TRBV19 and TRBJ1-4; 7 positions match TRBD1. CDR1 and CDR2 from the germline V gene are LNHDA and SQIVND (reference sequence). This CDR3 comprises 17 residues. The junction had 9 bases not matched to a gene; V was cut back by 5 bases and J by 0 bases. The CDR3 protein is CASSQGQVTATNEKLFF. DNA of the CDR3: TGTGCCAGTAGTCAAGGACAGGTTACTGCAACTAATGAAAAACTGTTTTTT.

The chain's CDR3 is CASSKGALNTEAFF. The CDR3 DNA is TGTGCCAGCAGTAAGGGGGCCTTGAACACTGAAGCTTTCTTT. The rearrangement uses TRBV2 and TRBJ1-1, with 7 nucleotides matching TRBD1. CDR3 length: 14 residues. CDR1 and CDR2 from the germline V gene are SNHLY and FYNNEI. The ends lost 5 bases at V and 0 bases at J; junction bases unmatched: 3.

V is TRBV19 and J is TRBJ2-3; TRBD2 matches at 9 bases. Unmatched junction bases numbered 7, after V lost 3 bases and J lost 0 bases. The CDR3 is 17 residues long. Germline CDR1 and CDR2: LNHDA and SQIVND (reference sequence). CDR3 nucleotides: TGTGCCAGTAGTATTGCGGGTAGCGGGGGTAGCACAGATACGCAGTATTTT. Protein: CASSIAGSGGSTDTQYF.

V gene TRBV10-3 combines with J gene TRBJ2-3; TRBD1 matches at 8 bases. Germline lookup yields CDR1 ENHRY and CDR2 SYGVKD. This CDR3 has 16 residues. Unmatched junction bases numbered 6, after V lost 4 bases and J lost 0 bases. CDR3 DNA: TGTGCCATCAGTGGAAGCCAGGGGGCAAGCACAGATACGCAGTATTTT. It specifies CAISGSQGASTDTQYF.

V gene TRBV6-5 combines with J gene TRBJ2-7, with a possible D match to TRBD1 (5 bases). With 5 bases removed from V and 6 bases from J, the gap between germline ends came to 14 bases. Germline loops: CDR1 MNHEY, CDR2 SVGAGI. The CDR3 runs to 13 residues. The CDR3 spells CASSRDSPSEQYF. The CDR3 region has the DNA TGTGCCAGCAGTCGCGACAGCCCCTCCGAGCAGTACTTC.

The rearrangement uses TRBV4-1 and TRBJ1-6; 7 bases line up with TRBD1. CDR3 size: 15 residues. Germline V lookup: CDR1 MGHRA, CDR2 YSYEKL. With V trimmed by 3 bases and J by 7 bases, 6 bases remained unmatched. The CDR3 here is CASSHHRDSNSPLHF. The CDR3 DNA reads as TGCGCCAGCAGCCACCACCGGGACAGCAATTCACCCCTCCACTTT.

This rearrangement joins TRBV27 to TRBJ1-2, with a tentative D call TRBD1 (5 bases). Germline V gene lookup returns CDR1 MNHEY and CDR2 SMNVEV (reference sequence). Trimming shortened V by 0 bases and J by 8 bases, and 19 bases separated the two germline ends. This CDR3 has 16 amino acids. CDR3 region: CASSLSAGLIERGYTF. CDR3 nucleotides: TGTGCCAGCAGTTTATCGGCAGGGCTAATCGAAAGGGGCTACACCTTC.

V and J are TRBV5-1 and TRBJ1-5; D perhaps matches TRBD1 (5 bases). The V gene's germline CDR1 is SGHRS and CDR2 YFSETQ. Between the trimmed V and J ends, which lost 0 bases and 11 bases, there was a span of 15 bases. The CDR3 has 14 residues. The CDR3 is CASSLGGDGSTQHF. In nucleotides, the CDR3 is TGCGCCAGCAGCTTGGGGGGGGACGGCAGTACCCAGCATTTT.

The V call is TRBV28, the J call TRBJ2-3, with D possibly TRBD2 on 7 matching bases. The germline V and J ends were trimmed by 5 bases and 5 bases, with 20 bases remaining between them. The CDR3 covers 16 residues. In germline, CDR1 is MDHEN, CDR2 SYDVKM. This CDR3 is CASSHPRGAGLDTQYF. CDR3 nucleotides: TGTGCCAGCAGTCACCCCCGGGGGGCCGGCCTAGATACGCAGTATTTT.

The J gene is TRBJ2-5, the V gene TRBV7-9; 7 bases agree with TRBD2. This CDR3 is built from 17 residues. Germline CDR1 is SEHNR and CDR2 is FQNEAQ (reference sequence). Trimming at V came to 5 bases and at J to 4 bases, leaving 16 bases not matched to a gene. CDR3 DNA sequence: TGTGCCAGCAGCCCCCTAAGTCCACTAGCGAGGGGAGAGACCCAGTACTTC. Translation gives CASSPLSPLARGETQYF.

The chain is built from TRBV3-1 (or the pseudogene TRBV3-2) and TRBJ2-1, with 7 bases matching TRBD2. The CDR3 is made up of 17 amino acids. Looked up from germline, CDR1 is LGHDT and CDR2 is YNNKEL (reference sequence). V lost 2 bases and J lost 9; bases outside the gene matches: 16. The CDR3 sequence is CASSQPSVGGEQSEQFF. In DNA form, the CDR3 reads TGTGCCAGCAGCCAACCCTCCGTGGGAGGGGAGCAAAGTGAGCAGTTCTTC.

This clone has a single count. This chain joins TRBV19 and TRBJ1-1, with TRBD1 identical over 7 bases. This CDR3 has 15 amino acids. The germline V gene has CDR1 LNHDA and CDR2 SQIVND (reference sequence). After removal of 4 bases from V and 1 base from J, the junction contained 6 bases not matched to a gene. CDR3 DNA: TGTGCCAGTAGTAAAGGGGACAGATGGAACACTGAAGCTTTCTTT. Amino acid sequence: CASSKGDRWNTEAFF.

The chain employs TRBV3-1 (or the pseudogene TRBV3-2) and TRBJ2-1; D is undetermined. Germline CDR1 reads LGHDT; CDR2 reads YNNKEL (reference sequence). The CDR3 length is 13 residues. Trimming pared 0 bases from V and 8 bases from J, leaving 8 bases between. The CDR3 here is CASSQDSPDEQFF. CDR3 DNA sequence: TGTGCCAGCAGCCAAGATAGCCCCGATGAGCAGTTCTTC.

The chain joins TRBV14 to TRBJ2-5; D may be TRBD2 (6 bases). CDR3 length equals 17 residues. Trimming took off 2 bases at V and 0 bases at J, with 16 bases between the two ends. Germline values: CDR1 SGHDN, CDR2 FVKESK. This CDR3 is CASSQYAGRPYQETQYF. The CDR3, as DNA: TGTGCCAGCAGCCAATACGCGGGGCGTCCATACCAAGAGACCCAGTACTTC.

This clone was observed a single time. The chain recombines TRBV19 with TRBJ1-3; TRBD1 matches at 8 bases. The length of the CDR3 is 15 residues. Germline CDR1 and CDR2: LNHDA and SQIVND (reference sequence). V shed 3 bases and J 2 bases; nucleotides not matched to a gene: 3. The CDR3 DNA reads as TGTGCCAGTAGTATTTCCAGGGGGCCTGGAAACACCATATATTTT. Translating gives CASSISRGPGNTIYF.